The clone carrying this TCR beta chain was counted a single time. With V trimmed by 3 bases and J by 4 bases, 5 bases remained unmatched. CDR3 length equals 14 residues. The germline CDR1 and CDR2 sequences are SGHDT and YYEEEE. The data derive from a study of blood T cell repertoires in COVID-19. Study-level background: Spain, Italy and the United States supplied samples that represented acute and convalescent COVID-19. T cells, B-cell-depleted T cells, or PBMCs provided the cDNA or gDNA that served as material.

Per the original data handling: Cell counts per sample came from amplifying reference gene primers. Repertoires were generated with immunoSEQ multiplex PCR, while TCRdb's copy carries only in-frame clones and drops some. That table is the source of V, J and clone size, and D and trimming were worked out from the DNA. The sample comprises approximately 110,000 clones, around 86% of which are singletons, and roughly 5.4% rests with the top ten. Sequences were obtained from peripheral blood. This chain connects TRBV5-6 to TRBJ1-1; 8 nucleotides agree with TRBD1. This sequence was found in a human donor in a cohort sampled during active COVID-19. The CDR3 DNA follows: TGTGCCAGCAGCTCCAGGGGGCGGAGCACTGAAGCTTTCTTT. Its translation is CASSSRGRSTEAFF. Supplemented by reference TRBV5-6 and TRBJ1-1, the full variable domain reads DAGVTQSPTHLIKTRGQQVTLRCSPKSGHDTVSWYQQALGQGPQFIFQYYEEEERQRGNFPDRFSGHQFPNYSSELNVNALLLGDSALYLCASSSRGRSTEAFFGQGTRLTVV.